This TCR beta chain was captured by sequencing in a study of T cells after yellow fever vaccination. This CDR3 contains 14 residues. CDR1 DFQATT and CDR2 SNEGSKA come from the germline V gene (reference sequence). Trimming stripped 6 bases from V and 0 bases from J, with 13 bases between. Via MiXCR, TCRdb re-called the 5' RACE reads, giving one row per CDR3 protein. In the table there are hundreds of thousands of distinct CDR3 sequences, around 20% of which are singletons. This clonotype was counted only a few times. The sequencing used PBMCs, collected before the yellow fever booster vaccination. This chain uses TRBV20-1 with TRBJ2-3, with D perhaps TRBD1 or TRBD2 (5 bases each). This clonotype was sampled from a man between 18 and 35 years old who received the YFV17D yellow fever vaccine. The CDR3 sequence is CSAREGPSTDTQYF. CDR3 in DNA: TGCAGTGCCCGAGAGGGACCTAGCACAGATACGCAGTATTTT.